This T cell receptor (beta chain) was observed in a study of T cells after posttransplantation cyclophosphamide. Study-level findings and limits: After PTCy, TRB diversity resembled that of CNI/methotrexate controls. Skin or GI-infiltrating T cells shared few TRB sequences with blood. Donor-recipient repertoire similarity was low at 1-2 months, rising over year one.

CDR1 is SEHNR and CDR2 is FQNEAQ in the germline V gene (reference sequence). After removal of 7 bases from V and 0 bases from J, the junction contained 5 bases not matched to a gene. The CDR3 consists of 14 residues. Profiling relied on immunoSEQ multiplex PCR, and the TCRdb table lists in-frame clones only, not all of them. Listed for the sample are tens of thousands of clones, none seen a single time. This clone was found many times. Its specificity is unknown. The specimen sequenced was PBMCs. This rearrangement joins TRBV7-9 to TRBJ2-7, with 8 bases fitting TRBD2. The receptor comes from a man aged 45-65 years in good health, CMV-negative, and a related stem cell transplant donor. CDR3 residues: CASKLAESSYEQYF. The CDR3, as DNA: TGTGCCAGCAAACTAGCGGAGAGCTCCTACGAGCAGTACTTC.